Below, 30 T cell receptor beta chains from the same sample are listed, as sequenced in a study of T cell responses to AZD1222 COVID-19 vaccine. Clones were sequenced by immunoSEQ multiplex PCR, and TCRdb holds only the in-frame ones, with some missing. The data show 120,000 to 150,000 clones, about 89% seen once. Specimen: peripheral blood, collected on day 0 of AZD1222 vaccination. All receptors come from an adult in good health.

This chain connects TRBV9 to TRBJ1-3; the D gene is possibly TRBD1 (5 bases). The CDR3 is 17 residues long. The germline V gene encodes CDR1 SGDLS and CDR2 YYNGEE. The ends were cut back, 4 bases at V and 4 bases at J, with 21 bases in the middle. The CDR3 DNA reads TGTGCCAGCAGCAGTCCAAACTTCCGGGACGGAGGAAACACCATATATTTT. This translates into CASSSPNFRDGGNTIYF.

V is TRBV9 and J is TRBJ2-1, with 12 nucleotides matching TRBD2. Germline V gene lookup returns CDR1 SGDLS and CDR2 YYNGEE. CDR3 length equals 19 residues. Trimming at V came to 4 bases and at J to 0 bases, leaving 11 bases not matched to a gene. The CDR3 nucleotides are TGTGCCAGCAGCCCGAGGGCCACTAGCGGGAGGAGCTCCTACAATGAGCAGTTCTTC. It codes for CASSPRATSGRSSYNEQFF.

For the CDR3, the DNA is TGTGCCAGCAGCTTTTCCCAGACCTCTAATTCACCCCTCCACTTT. Its protein is CASSFSQTSNSPLHF. The V call is TRBV5-5, the J call TRBJ1-6; D uncertain. V was clipped by 2 bases and J by 6 bases, with 12 bases between them. Germline CDR1 reads SGHKS; CDR2 reads YYEKEE (reference sequence). CDR3 length: 15 amino acids.

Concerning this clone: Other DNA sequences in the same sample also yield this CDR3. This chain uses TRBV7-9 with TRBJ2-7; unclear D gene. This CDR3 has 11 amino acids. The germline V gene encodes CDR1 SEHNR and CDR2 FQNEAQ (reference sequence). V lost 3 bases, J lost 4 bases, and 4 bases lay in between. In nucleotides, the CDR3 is TGTGCCAGCAGCTTTACATACGAGCAGTACTTC. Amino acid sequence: CASSFTYEQYF. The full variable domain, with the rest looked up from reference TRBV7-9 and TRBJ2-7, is DTGVSQNPRHKITKRGQNVTFRCDPISEHNRLYWYRQTLGQGPEFLTYFQNEAQLEKSRLLSDRFSAERPKGSFSTLEIQRTEQGDSAMYLCASSFTYEQYFGPGTRLTVT.

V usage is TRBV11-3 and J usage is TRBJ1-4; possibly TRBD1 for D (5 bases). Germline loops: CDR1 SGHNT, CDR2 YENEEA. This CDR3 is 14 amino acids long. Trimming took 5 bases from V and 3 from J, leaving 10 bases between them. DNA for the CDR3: TGTGCCAGCAGCATGACAGCACCTAATGAAAAACTGTTTTTT. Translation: CASSMTAPNEKLFF.

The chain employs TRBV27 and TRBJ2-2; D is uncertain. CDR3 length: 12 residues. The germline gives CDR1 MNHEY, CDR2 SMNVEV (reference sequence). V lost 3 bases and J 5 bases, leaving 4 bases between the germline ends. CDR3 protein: CASSFATGELFF. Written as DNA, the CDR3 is TGTGCCAGCAGTTTTGCAACCGGGGAGCTGTTTTTT.

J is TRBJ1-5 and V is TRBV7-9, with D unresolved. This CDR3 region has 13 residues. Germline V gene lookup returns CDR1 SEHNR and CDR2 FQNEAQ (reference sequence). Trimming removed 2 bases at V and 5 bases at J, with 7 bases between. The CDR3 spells CASSLNGHQPQHF. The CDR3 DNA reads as TGTGCCAGCAGCTTAAACGGTCATCAGCCCCAGCATTTT.

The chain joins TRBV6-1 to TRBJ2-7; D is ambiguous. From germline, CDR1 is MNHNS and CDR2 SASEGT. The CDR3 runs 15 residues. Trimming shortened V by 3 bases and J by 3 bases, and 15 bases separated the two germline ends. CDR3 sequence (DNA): TGTGCCAGCAGTGATGGTGGCAGTTTCCACTACGAGCAGTACTTC. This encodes CASSDGGSFHYEQYF.

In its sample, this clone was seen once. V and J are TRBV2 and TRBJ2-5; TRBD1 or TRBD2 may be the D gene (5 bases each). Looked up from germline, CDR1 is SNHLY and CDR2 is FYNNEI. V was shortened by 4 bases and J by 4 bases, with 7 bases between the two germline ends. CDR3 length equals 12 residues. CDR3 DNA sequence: TGTGCCAGCAGTGGGGACCGAGAGACCCAGTACTTC. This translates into CASSGDRETQYF.

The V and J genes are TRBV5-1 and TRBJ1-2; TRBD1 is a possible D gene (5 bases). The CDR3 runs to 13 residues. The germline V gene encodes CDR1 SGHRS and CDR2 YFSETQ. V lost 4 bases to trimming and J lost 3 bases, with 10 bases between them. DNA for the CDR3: TGCGCCAGCAGCCCCCGGGACCACTATGGCTACACCTTC. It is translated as CASSPRDHYGYTF.

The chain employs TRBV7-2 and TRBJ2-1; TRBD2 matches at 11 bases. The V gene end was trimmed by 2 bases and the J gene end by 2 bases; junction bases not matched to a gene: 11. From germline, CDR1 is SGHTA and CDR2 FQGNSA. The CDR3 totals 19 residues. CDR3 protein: CASSLTASGRRRTYNEQFF. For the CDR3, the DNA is TGTGCCAGCAGCTTAACAGCTAGCGGGAGGAGGAGGACCTACAATGAGCAGTTCTTC.

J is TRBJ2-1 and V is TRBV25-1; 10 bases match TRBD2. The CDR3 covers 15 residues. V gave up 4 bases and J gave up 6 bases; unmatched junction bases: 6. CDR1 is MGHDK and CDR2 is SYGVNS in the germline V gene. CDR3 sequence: CASSGLAGDVNEQFF. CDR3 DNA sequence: TGTGCCAGCAGTGGTCTAGCGGGAGATGTCAATGAGCAGTTCTTC.

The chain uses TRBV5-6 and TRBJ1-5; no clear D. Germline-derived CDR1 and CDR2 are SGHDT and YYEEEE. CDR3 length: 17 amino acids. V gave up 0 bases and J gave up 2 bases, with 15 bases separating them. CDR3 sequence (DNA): TGTGCCAGCAGCTTGGGAAAGGGAAATTGGGGCAATCAGCCCCAGCATTTT. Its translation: CASSLGKGNWGNQPQHF.

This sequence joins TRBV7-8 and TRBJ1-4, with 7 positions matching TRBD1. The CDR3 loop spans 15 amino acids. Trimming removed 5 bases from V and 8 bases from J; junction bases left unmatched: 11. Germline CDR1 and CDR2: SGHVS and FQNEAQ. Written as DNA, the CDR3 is TGTGCCAGCAGCCCGGCCAGGGGGATTGACGAAAAACTGTTTTTT. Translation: CASSPARGIDEKLFF.

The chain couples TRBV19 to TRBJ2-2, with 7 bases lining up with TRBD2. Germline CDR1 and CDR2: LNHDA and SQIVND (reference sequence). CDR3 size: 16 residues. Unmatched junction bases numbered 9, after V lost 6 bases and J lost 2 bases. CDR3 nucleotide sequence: TGTGCCAGTAGCGAGCGGGCTAGCGGTAACACCGGGGAGCTGTTTTTT. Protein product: CASSERASGNTGELFF.

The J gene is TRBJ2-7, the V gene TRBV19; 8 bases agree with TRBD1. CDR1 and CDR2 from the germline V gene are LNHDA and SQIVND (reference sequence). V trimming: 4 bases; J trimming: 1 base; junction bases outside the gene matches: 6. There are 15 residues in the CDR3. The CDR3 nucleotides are TGTGCCAGTAGTAGAAGGACAGGGCCTTCCTACGAGCAGTACTTC. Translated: CASSRRTGPSYEQYF.

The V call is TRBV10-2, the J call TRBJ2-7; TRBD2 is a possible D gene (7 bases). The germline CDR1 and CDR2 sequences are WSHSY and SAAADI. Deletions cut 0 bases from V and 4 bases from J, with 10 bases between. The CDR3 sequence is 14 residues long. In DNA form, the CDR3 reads TGCGCCAGCAGTGAGTCGGGGGGGCTGTACGAGCAGTACTTC. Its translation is CASSESGGLYEQYF.

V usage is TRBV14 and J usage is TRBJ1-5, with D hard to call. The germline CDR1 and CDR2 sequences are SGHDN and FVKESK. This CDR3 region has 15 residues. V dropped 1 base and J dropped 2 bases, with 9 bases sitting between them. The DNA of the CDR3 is TGTGCCAGCAGCCAAGGGGGTAAGGGCAATCAGCCCCAGCATTTT. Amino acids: CASSQGGKGNQPQHF.

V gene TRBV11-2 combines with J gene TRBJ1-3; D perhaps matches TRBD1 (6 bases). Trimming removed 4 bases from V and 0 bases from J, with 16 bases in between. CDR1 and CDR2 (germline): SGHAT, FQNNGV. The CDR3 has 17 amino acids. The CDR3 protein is CASSSSPVQGSGNTIYF. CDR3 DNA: TGTGCCAGCAGCTCTTCTCCCGTACAGGGCTCTGGAAACACCATATATTTT.

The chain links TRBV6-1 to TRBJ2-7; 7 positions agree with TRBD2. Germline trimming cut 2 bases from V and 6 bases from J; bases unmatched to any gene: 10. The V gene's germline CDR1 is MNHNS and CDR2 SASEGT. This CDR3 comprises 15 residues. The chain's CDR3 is CASSEYTWGGGEQYF. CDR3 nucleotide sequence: TGTGCCAGCAGTGAATATACGTGGGGGGGAGGCGAGCAGTACTTC.

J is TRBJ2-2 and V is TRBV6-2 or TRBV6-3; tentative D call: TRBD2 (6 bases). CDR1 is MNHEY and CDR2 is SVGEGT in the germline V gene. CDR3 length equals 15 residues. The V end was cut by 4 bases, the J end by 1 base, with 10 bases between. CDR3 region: CASSSLGGNTGELFF. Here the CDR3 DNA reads TGTGCCAGCAGTTCCCTGGGGGGGAACACCGGGGAGCTGTTTTTT.

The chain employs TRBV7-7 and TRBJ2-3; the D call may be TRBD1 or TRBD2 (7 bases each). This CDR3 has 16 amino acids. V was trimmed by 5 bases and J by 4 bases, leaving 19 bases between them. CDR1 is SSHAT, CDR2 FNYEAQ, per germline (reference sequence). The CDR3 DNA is TGTGCCAGCAGCCCGGGGGGCAGGGGGTTGTCAGATACGCAGTATTTT. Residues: CASSPGGRGLSDTQYF. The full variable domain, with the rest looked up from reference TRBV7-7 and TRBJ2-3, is GAGVSQSPRYKVTKRGQDVTLRCDPISSHATLYWYQQALGQGPEFLTYFNYEAQPDKSGLPSDRFSAERPEGSISTLTIQRTEQRDSAMYRCASSPGGRGLSDTQYFGPGTRLTVL.

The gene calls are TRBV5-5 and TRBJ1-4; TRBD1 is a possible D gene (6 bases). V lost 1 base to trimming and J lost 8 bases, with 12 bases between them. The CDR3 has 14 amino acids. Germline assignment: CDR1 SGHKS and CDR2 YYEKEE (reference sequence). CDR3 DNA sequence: TGTGCCAGCAGCTTGAGGGGGGCAGGCGAAAAACTGTTTTTT. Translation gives CASSLRGAGEKLFF.

For the CDR3, the DNA is TGTGCCTGGAGTGGGGGACACAACACTGAAGCTTTCTTT. This codes for CAWSGGHNTEAFF. The chain recombines TRBV30 with TRBJ1-1; D perhaps matches TRBD1 (6 bases). Trimming took off 1 base at V and 2 bases at J, with 8 bases between the two ends. Per the germline V gene, CDR1 is GTSNPN and CDR2 is SVGIG (reference sequence). CDR3 size: 13 residues.

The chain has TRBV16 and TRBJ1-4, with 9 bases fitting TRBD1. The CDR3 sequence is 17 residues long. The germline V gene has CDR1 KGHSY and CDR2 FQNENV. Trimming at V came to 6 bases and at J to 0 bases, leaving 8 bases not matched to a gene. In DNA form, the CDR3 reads TGTGCCAGCAGTCCCCGGACAGGGGAGCCAACTAATGAAAAACTGTTTTTT. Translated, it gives CASSPRTGEPTNEKLFF.

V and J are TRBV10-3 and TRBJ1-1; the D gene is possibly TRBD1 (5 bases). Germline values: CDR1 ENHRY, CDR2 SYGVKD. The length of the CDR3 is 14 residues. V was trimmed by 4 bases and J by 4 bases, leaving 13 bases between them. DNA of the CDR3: TGTGCCATCAGTGCGACAGAACGAGGCACTGAAGCTTTCTTT. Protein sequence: CAISATERGTEAFF.

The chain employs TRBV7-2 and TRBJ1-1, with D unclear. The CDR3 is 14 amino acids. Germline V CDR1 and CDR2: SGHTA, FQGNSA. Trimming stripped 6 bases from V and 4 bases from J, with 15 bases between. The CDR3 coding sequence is TGTGCCAGCAGACCCGACCGGTACGTCACTGAAGCTTTCTTT. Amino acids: CASRPDRYVTEAFF.

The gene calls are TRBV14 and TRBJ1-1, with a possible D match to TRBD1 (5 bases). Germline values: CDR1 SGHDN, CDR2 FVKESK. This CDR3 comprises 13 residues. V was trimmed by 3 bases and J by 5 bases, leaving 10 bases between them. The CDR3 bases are TGTGCCAGCAGCCAGTGGGGGGGGACTGAAGCTTTCTTT. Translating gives CASSQWGGTEAFF.

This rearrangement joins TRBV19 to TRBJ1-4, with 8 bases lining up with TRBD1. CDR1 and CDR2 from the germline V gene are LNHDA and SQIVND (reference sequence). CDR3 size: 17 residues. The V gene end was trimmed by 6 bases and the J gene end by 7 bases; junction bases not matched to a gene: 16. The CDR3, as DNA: TGTGCCAGTAGAATCACGACAGGGGAGTATTATGCTGAAAAACTGTTTTTT. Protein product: CASRITTGEYYAEKLFF.

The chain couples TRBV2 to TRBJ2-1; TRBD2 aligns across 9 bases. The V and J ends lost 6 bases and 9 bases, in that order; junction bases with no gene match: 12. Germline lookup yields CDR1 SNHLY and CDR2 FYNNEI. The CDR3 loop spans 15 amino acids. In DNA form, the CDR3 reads TGTGCCAGCAGCGAGGTAACGGGACTAGCCGGTGAGCAGTTCTTC. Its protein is CASSEVTGLAGEQFF.